This TCR beta chain was captured in a study of molecular identifiers for immune sequencing clone quantification. One entry per CDR3 protein, called by TCRdb with MiXCR from the PCR reads. Of around 470,000 distinct CDR3 sequences listed, over 20% were seen once; the top ten hold 0.7% to 0.95%. This CDR3 comprises 16 residues. J lost 4 bases, V lost 5 bases, and 8 bases had no gene match. The germline CDR1 and CDR2 sequences are SEHNR and FQNEAQ (reference sequence). This clonotype was counted between two and nine times. The sample consisted of naive CD8+ T cells from blood, with Jurkat cell RNA spiked in. Subset specified: FACS-sorted CD8+CD4-CCR7+CD45RA+ naive T cells. This receptor was obtained from a human donor in good health. Some libraries in this study had Jurkat cell RNA spiked in. J is TRBJ1-4 and V is TRBV7-9; 9 positions agree with TRBD1. This CDR3 is CASSSGQGLFNEKLFF. The DNA for the CDR3 is TGTGCCAGCAGCAGCGGACAGGGGCTTTTTAATGAAAAACTGTTTTTT.